This T cell receptor (beta chain) was observed in a study of Ad26.COV2.S vaccination and SARS-CoV-2 variants. Findings and limits, study-wide: Using TCR breadth and depth analyses may have led to underestimated total T cell responses.

Measured with immunoSEQ multiplex PCR; TCRdb has only the in-frame clones, and not every one. The sample lists roughly 180,000 clones; roughly 87% were seen once. Unmatched junction bases numbered 13, after V lost 5 bases and J lost 1 base. Germline V CDR1 and CDR2: MNHNY, SVGAGI (reference sequence). This CDR3 is 17 amino acids long. Worth noting for this clone: Its cognate antigen is unknown.

The V and J genes are TRBV6-6 and TRBJ2-5; 7 positions agree with TRBD1. The input for sequencing was peripheral blood, taken after recovery from COVID-19. The source is a human donor who had recovered from COVID-19. CDR3 in amino acids: CASSPDRTGGFQETQYF. In DNA form, the CDR3 reads TGTGCCAGCAGTCCAGACCGGACAGGAGGTTTCCAAGAGACCCAGTACTTC.